This TCR beta chain was identified during a study of cytomegalovirus exposure and HLA in healthy donors (dated by TCRdb to about 2017). For the study in its entirety: In an earlier analysis of roughly 500 of the donors, less than 350 Gb of sequence data and approximately 100 million unique TCR beta sequences from about 179 million T cells were reported. About 300 gigabases of sequencing data and around 87 million unique TCR sequences were included in an early release covering roughly 700 HLA-typed donors. Of the roughly 410 genotyped donors, roughly 76% were placed in the genetic ancestry cluster associated with self-reported Caucasian donors. The study was designed to test whether signatures of past pathogen exposure could be identified by cataloging public T cell receptors. The T cell repertoires of some 700 subjects were profiled by immunosequencing and related to cytomegalovirus serostatus. A separate validation cohort of roughly 120 different subjects was used in addition to the roughly 620-subject first cohort. High-throughput TCR immunosequencing, statistical association of individual TCRs with disease status, and machine learning were combined to predict cytomegalovirus infection status. To study patterns of TCR occurrence, a later analysis re-analyzed previously published TCR beta repertoires from around 660 donors and added high-resolution HLA genotyping. In the later analysis, no new phenotypic data were used to find candidate immune exposures; instead, reliance was placed on TCR beta sequences and their occurrence across donors. An earlier analysis of around 580 of the donors used high-throughput TCR beta sequencing to judge whether each TCR beta V gene segment behaved as functional or pseudogenic. Alongside the repertoire data, information on donor age, sex, ethnicity and CMV serostatus was compiled. In a later genetic analysis, genome-wide SNP genotypes for about 65% of the 666 donors were used, and that subset was treated as a discovery cohort. All discovery cohort repertoires had been generated using a single sequencing platform. HLA typing included class I and class II loci at four-digit resolution. The number of donors typed differed by locus, with roughly 620-640 for A, B, C, DRB1 and DQB1, 522 for DQA1, 600 to 610 for DPA1, and approximately 470 for DPB1. A handful of DR-DQ haplotypes were treated as single units for association and clustering because of strong linkage in the cohort. On average, roughly 240,000 unique TCR beta nucleotide sequences were sequenced per donor among about 400 genotyped donors of the cohort, with roughly a sixth of those sequences being non-productive. What the study reported, not specific to this receptor: Presence/absence analyses assumed roughly uniform sequencing depth across donors, an assumption that may not hold. In a later analysis, HLA-associated TCR beta chains were found to be more clonally expanded and to have lower generation probabilities than equally common non-associated chains. CMV serostatus was the only immune exposure information available for the cohort. Most TCR sequences were seen in very few donors, while some public TCRs were found in many individuals. In vitro tests confirmed that a few of the cytomegalovirus-associated TCR beta chains recognize cytomegalovirus antigens. In a later analysis, 15,000 to 20,000 TCR beta sequences were associated with specific HLA alleles at a false discovery rate of 0.05. A group of highly shared sequence variants was considered likely to be a technical artifact of the sequencing pipeline. Some IMGT-functional V segments, including TRBV6-2 and TRBV6-3, could not be told apart with the 87-base-pair reads, so those segments were excluded. Linkage disequilibrium might explain the correlated functional status among segregating V segments, but an unknown experimental factor could not be excluded. The authors suggested that the approach could potentially be generalized to other disease states and immunological phenotypes. Because counts were too low, approximately 18 rarely observed V segments, including chromosome 9 orphons, were excluded from the earlier analysis of a few hundred of the donors. A total of 150 to 200 TCR beta chains were listed by the study as associated with cytomegalovirus. In a later analysis, TCR association rates were found to vary across HLA loci, with the most associated TCRs seen for DRB1 alleles and the fewest for HLA-C alleles. A further reported finding was that TCR beta sequences accurately predicted the HLA-A and HLA-B alleles for most subjects in the first cohort. Compared with the approximately 700-donor mean, donors in an Asian-associated ancestry cluster had fewer N-insertions in productive TCRs, according to a later genetic analysis. In an earlier analysis of 450 to 750 of the donors, most TCR beta V segments appeared in productive rearrangements about 90% or about 30% of the time, broadly matching IMGT annotations. The classifier was reported to diagnose cytomegalovirus status with high specificity and sensitivity in both the original cohort and the validation cohort. When HLA alleles, especially DR and DQ, strongly co-occurred, attributing TCR associations to individual alleles was difficult. An association between a missense DCLRE1C variant and V-gene and J-gene trimming of TCR beta chains was found in a later genetic analysis and replicated in an independent cohort. According to a later analysis, most CMV-associated TCR beta chains appeared to be HLA-restricted, and the HLA associations seemed to be driven largely by CMV exposure. Several of the top co-occurrence clusters appeared to be linked to parvovirus B19, influenza, CMV and Epstein-Barr virus, according to a later analysis. In this cohort, only TCR beta chains were sequenced, and detectable features were limited by the absence of alpha or paired-chain data. HLA typing was unavailable for some donors at each locus, so association tests used only the typed subset.

Library preparation used the immunoSEQ multiplex PCR assay. For the multiplex PCR, a mixture combining 60 forward primers for TCR Vbeta segments and 13 reverse primers for TCR Jbeta segments was used. A multiplex PCR assay on genomic DNA amplified the CDR3 region of rearranged TCR beta genes. Amplified TCR beta libraries were sequenced as 87-base-pair reads on the Illumina HiSeq System. In the authors' own workflow: A later analysis counted tens of millions of unique TCR beta chains across the 600 to 850 repertoires, and around 9.9 million of these chains were shared by at least two donors. A nearest-neighbor algorithm error-corrected the raw reads and collapsed the reads into unique sequences, merging closely related sequences to remove PCR and sequencing errors. Alignment of CDR3 sequences to IMGT reference sequences was used to assign V, D and J gene segments. For a sequence to be retained, at least a six-nucleotide match to both a V gene segment and a J gene segment was required. A rearrangement was called productive if the CDR3 had no stop codons and remained in frame with V and J, and every other rearrangement was called non-productive. CDR3 was defined according to IMGT convention as the region running from the second conserved V-encoded cysteine to the conserved J-encoded phenylalanine. Sequences without an unambiguous match to a single V gene segment were excluded from the earlier analysis of a few hundred of the donors. In an earlier analysis of approximately 590 of the donors, a V segment was called functional when productive rearrangements were above 56.7%, and segregating when the standard deviation between donors exceeded 5%. To diagnose cytomegalovirus status from the catalog of TCR beta chain sequences, a statistical classification framework was built. V and J gene assignment, in a later analysis, came from comparing TCR nucleotide sequences with IMGT/GENE-DB human TR gene sequences. In a later analysis, CDR3 sequences and most-parsimonious VDJ recombination scenarios were assigned using the TCRdist pipeline. In a later analysis, each TCR beta chain was defined by its CDR3 amino acid sequence together with its V-gene family, and reads lacking a unique V-gene family were excluded. As a way to deal with suspected cross-contamination and a sequencing artifact, a later analysis dropped 592 nucleotide sequences that were highly shared and had low generation probability. In a later analysis, a clonal expansion index was calculated for each public chain from normalized within-repertoire ranks of inferred template counts. In a later analysis, generation probabilities were computed using a VDJ recombination model fitted to out-of-frame rearrangements, and the results were checked against IGoR. A later analysis scored TCR-TCR, TCR-HLA and TCR-CMV co-occurrence with hypergeometric tests, applying a repertoire-size bias correction to TCR pairs. A later analysis estimated false discovery rates by permuting HLA or CMV assignments 20 times. In a later analysis, co-occurring TCRs were grouped with DBSCAN, and TCRdist sequence similarity was added when clustering was performed within HLA-allele-positive subsets. Co-occurrence clustering excluded repertoires with fewer than 30,000 or more than 120,000 public chains, plus five with anomalous nucleotide sharing. Drawn from immuneACCESS, this table holds only the in-frame rearrangements with V and J called that TCRdb kept. Clones are partly lost; checked studies trace under half to an unresolved V gene and leave the rest unexplained. Clone size and the V and J calls come from that table; the DNA yielded D and trimming. This sample lists under 200,000 clones; roughly 80% were detected once. About 2% of the sample lies in the top ten.

In total, 600 or so healthy bone marrow donors made up the cohort. All cohort members were sampled while nominally healthy, although unrecorded immune exposures were likely present. CMV serostatus was recorded as positive for some 300 and negative for about 50% of the roughly 700 cohort members, whereas no CMV serostatus was recorded for the donor in question. A peripheral blood sample was collected from each donor, and TCR beta sequencing was performed on peripheral blood mononuclear cells. The Qiagen DNeasy Blood Extraction Kit was used to extract genomic DNA from the blood cell samples. Based on the germline V gene, the CDR1 and CDR2 sequences are MNHNS and SASEGT. The trim is 11 bases for V and 6 bases for J, with a gap of 17 bases between the germline ends. Measured from the cysteine to the phenylalanine, the CDR3 is 13 residues long. Only the CDR3 portion is preserved as DNA: 39 bases, with reading frame beginning at the first base.

Concerning this clone: This receptor's antigen is unknown. Base quality data are lacking; no much larger clone is found one base away. The same CDR3 arises from other DNA sequences in this sample as well.

This sequence uses TRBV6-1 and TRBJ1-5; possibly the D gene is TRBD1, per 6 matching bases. This receptor was taken from a human donor in good health. Sequencing used PBMCs. The sequence in DNA is TGTGCCGCAATGGTACAGGGTGGTCAGCCCCAGCATTTT. Translated, this gives CAAMVQGGQPQHF.